The 15 T cell receptor beta chains in this list originate from one sample, sequenced in a study of CD8 T cells in Susac syndrome. Reverse transcription of about 0.5 to 1 ug RNA was performed with random hexamers. Via MiXCR, TCRdb re-called the immunoSEQ multiplex PCR reads, giving one row per CDR3 protein. Of tens of thousands of distinct CDR3 sequences listed, roughly 94% are singletons. Sample: CD4+ T cells from PBMCs. All receptors derive from a human donor with Susac syndrome.

This chain joins TRBV15 and TRBJ1-1; no clear D. V gave up 0 bases and J gave up 5 bases, with 4 bases separating them. The germline gives CDR1 LNHNV, CDR2 YYDKDF (reference sequence). This CDR3 region has 12 residues. The CDR3 loop reads CATSRDRTEAFF. The CDR3 region has the DNA TGTGCCACCAGCAGAGATCGGACTGAAGCTTTCTTT.

The genes are TRBV5-1 and TRBJ1-4; D possibly corresponds to TRBD1 (6 bases). The ends were cut back, 2 bases at V and 2 bases at J, with 10 bases in the middle. The germline V gene encodes CDR1 SGHRS and CDR2 YFSETQ. This CDR3 has 15 residues. DNA of the CDR3: TGCGCCAGCAGCTTTGGGACACTTACTAATGAAAAACTGTTTTTT. Translation: CASSFGTLTNEKLFF.

This chain links TRBV7-9 with TRBJ2-3; D call uncertain. Trimming removed 1 base from V and 6 bases from J, with 8 bases in between. This CDR3 is built from 13 residues. Germline values: CDR1 SEHNR, CDR2 FQNEAQ (reference sequence). The CDR3 sequence is CASSLDPSDTQYF. The CDR3 nucleotides are TGTGCCAGCAGCTTAGACCCCTCGGATACGCAGTATTTT.

The chain links TRBV19 to TRBJ2-2; TRBD1 agrees at 9 bases. Germline V CDR1 and CDR2: LNHDA, SQIVND (reference sequence). This CDR3 contains 16 residues. V lost 11 bases and J lost 1; bases outside the gene matches: 11. CDR3 in amino acids: CAGGRGTGMNTGELFF. CDR3 nucleotide sequence: TGTGCCGGGGGGCGAGGGACAGGGATGAACACCGGGGAGCTGTTTTTT. Together with reference TRBV19 and TRBJ2-2, the CDR3 gives the full variable domain: DGGITQSPKYLFRKEGQNVTLSCEQNLNHDAMYWYRQDPGQGLRLIYYSQIVNDFQKGDIAEGYSVSREKKESFPLTVTSAQKNPTAFYLCAGGRGTGMNTGELFFGEGSRLTVL.

The chain is built from TRBV5-1 and TRBJ1-1, with D perhaps matching TRBD1 (6 bases). Trimming pared 4 bases from V and 6 bases from J, leaving 16 bases between. The CDR3 runs to 14 residues. Germline values: CDR1 SGHRS, CDR2 YFSETQ. The CDR3, as DNA: TGCGCCAGCAGCGTTCAAACAGGGACGGCTGAAGCTTTCTTT. Translated, it gives CASSVQTGTAEAFF.

The V gene is TRBV5-4, the J gene TRBJ2-4; D is unresolved. CDR3 length equals 13 residues. CDR1 is SGHNT and CDR2 is YYREEE in the germline V gene (reference sequence). The V gene lost 0 bases and the J gene lost 0 bases, with 1 base spanning the gap. Here the CDR3 reads CASSLGAKNIQYF. In DNA, the CDR3 is TGTGCCAGCAGCTTGGGAGCCAAAAACATTCAGTACTTC.

This chain connects TRBV12-3 or TRBV12-4 to TRBJ2-1; 8 positions agree with TRBD2. V shed 6 bases, J shed 8 bases, and the junction held 9 bases outside the gene matches. The CDR3 loop spans 14 amino acids. The CDR3 region has the DNA TGTGCCAGCAGGGTTAGCGGGGCCGTATATGAGCAGTTCTTC. It specifies CASRVSGAVYEQFF.

The chain combines TRBV12-3 or TRBV12-4 with TRBJ2-5; perhaps TRBD2 as D (6 bases). Trimming pared 3 bases from V and 5 bases from J, leaving 13 bases between. The CDR3 has 14 amino acids. The CDR3 loop reads CASSLGGNTETQYF. CDR3 DNA: TGTGCCAGCAGTTTGGGGGGAAATACTGAGACCCAGTACTTC.

The J gene is TRBJ1-6, the V gene TRBV6-5, with D perhaps TRBD1 (5 bases). The CDR3 loop spans 14 amino acids. Germline V CDR1 and CDR2: MNHEY, SVGAGI. Trimming stripped 4 bases from V and 10 bases from J, with 14 bases between. The CDR3 reads CASSSDRSESPLHF. DNA of the CDR3: TGTGCCAGCAGTTCCGACAGATCCGAGTCACCCCTCCACTTT.

The V call is TRBV29-1, the J call TRBJ2-6; D ambiguous. Germline V gene data show CDR1 as SQVTM and CDR2 as ANQGSEA. This CDR3 region has 15 residues. V shed 6 bases and J shed 0 bases, with 12 bases lying between them. This CDR3 is CSVPQVSSGANVLTF. For the CDR3, the DNA is TGCAGCGTCCCCCAGGTCAGCTCTGGGGCCAACGTCCTGACTTTC.

In DNA form, the CDR3 reads TGTGCCAGCAGAGGTAAACCGGAAGCTTTCTTT. It codes for CASRGKPEAFF. This rearrangement joins TRBV28 to TRBJ1-1; unclear D gene. V lost 6 bases, J lost 8 bases, and 10 bases lay in between. Looked up from germline, CDR1 is MDHEN and CDR2 is SYDVKM. The length of the CDR3 is 11 residues. Combining the CDR3 with reference TRBV28 and TRBJ1-1 gives the whole variable domain DVKVTQSSRYLVKRTGEKVFLECVQDMDHENMFWYRQDPGLGLRLIYFSYDVKMKEKGDIPEGYSVSREKKERFSLILESASTNQTSMYLCASRGKPEAFFGQGTRLTVV.

CDR3 loop: CASSSQPYEQYF. CDR3 DNA sequence: TGTGCCAGCAGCAGTCAGCCCTACGAGCAGTACTTC. This chain links TRBV5-5 with TRBJ2-7, with D unclear. The germline gives CDR1 SGHKS, CDR2 YYEKEE (reference sequence). V was shortened by 4 bases and J by 2 bases, with 7 bases between the two germline ends. The CDR3 has 12 residues.

This sequence joins TRBV7-9 and TRBJ2-3, with 13 bases fitting TRBD2. This CDR3 has 15 amino acids. V dropped 6 bases and J dropped 4; count of bases not matched to a gene: 4. Germline assignment: CDR1 SEHNR and CDR2 FQNEAQ (reference sequence). The CDR3 DNA follows: TGTGCCAGCAGTACTAGCGGGGGGGCCGCAGATACGCAGTATTTT. As protein: CASSTSGGAADTQYF.

This clonotype was counted once. The rearrangement links TRBV27 to TRBJ2-3; 8 bases agree with TRBD2. The CDR3 sequence is 16 residues long. J was trimmed by 2 bases and V by 3 bases; bases with no gene match: 7. CDR1 and CDR2 (germline): MNHEY, SMNVEV (reference sequence). For the CDR3, the DNA is TGTGCCAGCAGTTTGTCGGGACTAGGTGACACAGATACGCAGTATTTT. Encoded protein: CASSLSGLGDTDTQYF.

The V call is TRBV7-8, the J call TRBJ1-5; D is unresolved. Germline values: CDR1 SGHVS, CDR2 FQNEAQ. The V gene lost 5 bases and the J gene lost 7 bases, with 18 bases spanning the gap. The CDR3 loop spans 15 amino acids. The CDR3, as DNA: TGTGCCAGCAGCGTAGGGTTTCTATCGGGGCAGCCCCAGCATTTT. It is translated as CASSVGFLSGQPQHF.